The table lists the clone carrying this T cell receptor (beta chain) with many counts. The CDR3 consists of 16 residues. J gave up 8 bases and V 3 bases, and 9 bases lay outside the gene matches. Germline values: CDR1 SGHRS, CDR2 YFSETQ. These data originate in a study of read filtering for tumor transcriptome and immune sequencing. About the research overall: Revised staging placed roughly eight patients in R-ISS I, roughly 16 in II, over 5 in III.

This library used 300 to 500 ng RNA and molecular barcoded adaptors spanning alpha/delta and beta/gamma chains. MiXCR was run by TCRdb on the reads, yielding one entry per CDR3 protein. The top ten clones hold 7% to 9% of a sample with around 140,000 distinct CDR3 sequences, roughly an eighth of them seen once. The sample consisted of a population of CD138-negative cells sorted from bone marrow. The receptor was derived from a donor aged 40 or older with multiple myeloma. The J gene is TRBJ2-3, the V gene TRBV5-1; 13 bases map to TRBD2. CDR3 protein: CASSSIGLAGVGTQYF. The CDR3, as DNA: TGCGCCAGCAGCTCTATAGGACTAGCGGGAGTGGGTACGCAGTATTTT.